The 3 T cell receptor beta chains presented below share a single source sample, sequenced in a study of graft-versus-host responses after intestinal transplantation. Only in-frame clones appear in the TCRdb table, and some are missing; sequencing was by immunoSEQ multiplex PCR. The sample consists of just under 100,000 clones, roughly 90% of them appearing once. The sample was PBMCs, taken 453 days after intestinal transplant. Receptors originate from a human patient who received an intestinal transplant, so some T cells may come from the graft donor.

Comment on this clone: Other DNA sequences in the sample encode the same CDR3. CDR3 in DNA: TGTGCCAGCAGCGGGGCGGGGGGGACTAGCACAGATACGCAGTATTTT. Residues: CASSGAGGTSTDTQYF. V usage is TRBV9 and J usage is TRBJ2-3; 9 bases align to TRBD2. The CDR3 is 16 residues long. Germline CDR1 and CDR2: SGDLS and YYNGEE. The V and J ends lost 3 bases and 0 bases, in that order; junction bases with no gene match: 5.

This chain uses TRBV5-6 with TRBJ2-3, with 9 bases aligning to TRBD2. Germline V lookup: CDR1 SGHDT, CDR2 YYEEEE. The J segment lost 0 bases and the V segment lost 4 bases, leaving 3 bases of the junction unmatched. This CDR3 contains 15 residues. Written as DNA, the CDR3 is TGTGCCAGCAGCCATCTAGCGGGGAGCACAGATACGCAGTATTTT. Its protein is CASSHLAGSTDTQYF. The complete variable domain, with remaining parts taken from reference TRBV5-6 and TRBJ2-3, reads DAGVTQSPTHLIKTRGQQVTLRCSPKSGHDTVSWYQQALGQGPQFIFQYYEEEERQRGNFPDRFSGHQFPNYSSELNVNALLLGDSALYLCASSHLAGSTDTQYFGPGTRLTVL.

The chain couples TRBV6-5 to TRBJ2-7; D remains ambiguous. The germline gives CDR1 MNHEY, CDR2 SVGAGI. The CDR3 has 13 residues. The V and J ends lost 2 bases and 2 bases respectively, with 7 bases between them. The CDR3 region is CASSYILAYEQYF. The CDR3 DNA sequence: TGTGCCAGCAGTTACATTCTAGCCTACGAGCAGTACTTC.